What follows describes a single TCR beta chain. Its antigen is undetermined. This sample is part of a study of regulatory and conventional T cells in RAG deficiency. Whole-study findings and limits: Shannon entropy was markedly lower and Simpson indices higher in RAG-deficient patients than control T-cell subsets. Omenn syndrome and CID/AS patients had 80 to 100-fold fewer unique Treg TCR beta sequences, versus around 9.8-fold elsewhere. Patient subsets had shorter CDR3s; Omenn Treg-Tconv overlap exceeded 90%.

Genomic DNA came from blood regulatory T cells gated CD4+ CD25-high CD127-low. Data came from immunoSEQ multiplex PCR; TCRdb stores just in-frame clones and leaves some out. The data contain 8,000 or so clones, about 93% of them singletons. Germline V lookup: CDR1 KGHSH, CDR2 LQKENI. Trimming took off 5 bases at V and 3 bases at J, with 11 bases between the two ends. This CDR3 has 14 residues. The sample was also reused in another study, on regulatory T cells. That paper states: Amplification used 52 TRBV primers and 13 TRBJ primers.

V gene TRBV18 combines with J gene TRBJ1-3; D is unclear. The TCR sequence derives from a human donor in good health. Sequencing was done on a sample of CD127- CD25+ CD4+ Tregs sorted from blood. The CDR3 is CASSIAEIGNTIYF. For the CDR3, the DNA is TGTGCCAGCTCAATTGCGGAAATTGGAAACACCATATATTTT.